The clone carrying this T cell receptor (beta chain) appeared many times. The antigen remains undetermined. V shed 3 bases, J shed 2 bases, and the junction held 6 bases outside the gene matches. The CDR3 spans 15 residues. CDR1 and CDR2 from the germline V gene are LGHDT and YNNKEL (reference sequence). This entry belongs to a study of read filtering for tumor transcriptome and immune sequencing. Turning to the study itself: Mean patient age was roughly 70 years, range roughly 40 to 85; approximately 17 male, about 15 female.

Whole-study findings and limits: Dropping single-read clonotypes raised IR-seq and RNA-seq shared-clonotype correlation. This fraction held mixed bone marrow immune cells after CD138-negative sorting.

From roughly 0.4 ug of RNA, a library with molecular barcoded alpha/delta and beta/gamma adaptors was made. TCRdb fed the reads into MiXCR, producing one record per CDR3 protein. The table shows some 62,000 distinct CDR3 sequences, with 11% to 15% occurring only once. At the time of active disease, bone marrow was collected from every patient. This receptor was obtained from a donor over 35 with multiple myeloma. This chain uses TRBV3-1 with TRBJ2-7; 8 bases align to TRBD1. The sequencing sample was made of a population of CD138-negative cells sorted from bone marrow. The CDR3 coding sequence is TGTGCCAGCAGCCAGCCCCCGACAGGGGCCTACGAGCAGTACTTC. This gives the protein CASSQPPTGAYEQYF.